The rows below give T cell receptor beta chains drawn from one sample of a study of shared clonotypes between healthy human individuals. Clones were read by immunoSEQ multiplex PCR, and TCRdb kept only the in-frame ones, dropping some. The data contain around 940,000 clones, approximately 80% of them singletons. The specimen sequenced was memory CD4+ T cells sorted from blood. The receptors shown here come from a man in his late teens or twenties in good health. Both conserved end residues are part of each CDR3. Size is stated for part of the rows, as once, few or many counts, or as a class when the clone is expanded.

- | TRBV7-2 | CASSPGQPTSYEQYF
- | TRBV7-2 | CASSLGRTPNYGYTF
- | TRBV7-9 | CASTPGNSGASEQYF
- | TRBV19 | CASSIGVTGLNEQFF
- | TRBV19 | CASSIGGPQGYQPQHF
- | TRBV28 | CASSLGNGYTF
- | TRBV11-2 | CASSFNQRGGEQYF
few | TRBV5-1 | CASSLGRGTEAFF
- | TRBV6-6 | CASSSRGQGGTDTQYF
- | TRBV30 | CAWSSDTEAFF
once | TRBV7-9 | CASSLGAQGQRGEAFF
- | TRBV4-1 | CASSQDLASYNEQFF
- | TRBV11-2 | CASTPGFRGTDTQYF
- | TRBV2 | CASIPSGGSEQYF
- | TRBV5-1 | CASSLGGGDQPQHF
- | TRBV5-1 | CASSATEATGGYTF
- | TRBV5-1 | CASSLQLSGANVLTF
- | TRBV5-1 | CASSLGGSSSSYEQYF
- | TRBV28 | CASSLAGGNEKLFF
- | TRBV15 | CATSRETGSNQPQHF
once | TRBV10-3 | CAISGGTDNEQFF
- | TRBV2 | CASRGQGATHEQYF
- | TRBV7-8 | CASSLVTALNPHGYTF
- | TRBV6-4 | CASSDSYGPLGGYTF